What follows are 10 T cell receptor beta chains derived from one specimen sequenced in a study of shared clonotypes between healthy human individuals. Sequencing used immunoSEQ multiplex PCR; TCRdb keeps in-frame clones, though not all of them. The sample holds about half a million clones, approximately 79% seen once. Sequencing was done on a sample of PBMCs. These receptors originate from a woman between 40 and 55 years old in good health. Some clones in this sample may be carry-over from other donors' samples.

The chain couples TRBV28 to TRBJ2-7, with unresolved D. V was pared by 3 bases and J by 6 bases, with 15 bases between. Germline CDR1 reads MDHEN; CDR2 reads SYDVKM. The CDR3 is 14 amino acids. This chain's CDR3 is CASSFDNSLGEQYF. DNA of the CDR3: TGTGCCAGCAGTTTTGATAATAGTCTGGGCGAGCAGTACTTC.

Note on this clone: This sample also contains other DNA sequences that code for the same CDR3. V gene TRBV5-1 combines with J gene TRBJ2-1; D remains ambiguous. Germline V gene sequence: CDR1 SGHRS, CDR2 YFSETQ. CDR3 size: 15 residues. V shed 0 bases and J shed 0 bases, with 7 bases lying between them. The CDR3 nucleotides are TGCGCCAGCAGCTTGGGGCCCAGCTCCTACAATGAGCAGTTCTTC. As protein: CASSLGPSSYNEQFF.

The CDR3 reads CASSFQVSTEQYF. As DNA, the CDR3 is TGTGCCAGCAGCTTCCAGGTTTCGACCGAGCAGTACTTC. The chain is built from TRBV5-5 and TRBJ2-7, with D unclear. Trimming pared 2 bases from V and 6 bases from J, leaving 12 bases between. In germline, CDR1 is SGHKS, CDR2 YYEKEE (reference sequence). This CDR3 region has 13 residues.

V and J are TRBV11-2 and TRBJ2-5; perhaps TRBD1 as D (6 bases). This CDR3 is 14 amino acids long. The germline V gene has CDR1 SGHAT and CDR2 FQNNGV. Trimming stripped 3 bases from V and 3 bases from J, with 11 bases between. CDR3 region: CASSFQGPEETQYF. The DNA of the CDR3 is TGTGCCAGCAGCTTCCAGGGGCCCGAAGAGACCCAGTACTTC.

This clone was seen a few times. The chain combines TRBV4-3 with TRBJ2-7; 8 nucleotides match TRBD2. Germline assignment: CDR1 LGHNA and CDR2 YSLEER. CDR3 length: 18 amino acids. J lost 5 bases, V lost 0 bases, and 15 bases had no gene match. CDR3 protein: CASSQDRGSSGLPDEQYF. CDR3 DNA: TGCGCCAGCAGCCAAGATAGAGGTTCTAGCGGGTTACCAGACGAGCAGTACTTC.

The chain uses TRBV7-9 and TRBJ2-1; TRBD2 aligns across 7 bases. This CDR3 contains 16 residues. Germline CDR1 is SEHNR and CDR2 is FQNEAQ (reference sequence). V was pared by 0 bases and J by 5 bases, with 7 bases of the junction left unmatched. The CDR3 sequence: CASSLALTSVNNEQFF. The CDR3 coding sequence is TGTGCCAGCAGCTTAGCGCTTACTAGCGTAAACAATGAGCAGTTCTTC.

J is TRBJ1-2 and V is TRBV7-2; a possible D gene is TRBD1 (6 bases). The V end lost 5 bases, the J end lost 4 bases, and 26 bases lay between the germline ends. The CDR3 spans 18 residues. CDR1 and CDR2 from the germline V gene are SGHTA and FQGNSA. As DNA, the CDR3 is TGTGCCAGCAGCCCAAGTTTCGGGGGCGGAGGAGTAAGCTATGGCTACACCTTC. Translating it yields CASSPSFGGGGVSYGYTF.

The chain carries TRBV5-4 and TRBJ2-2; 12 nucleotides match TRBD2. The CDR3 sequence is 17 residues long. J gave up 1 base and V 4 bases, and 5 bases lay outside the gene matches. From germline, CDR1 is SGHNT and CDR2 YYREEE (reference sequence). The CDR3 DNA is TGTGCCAGCAGCCCCTCGGGACTAGCGGGGAACACCGGGGAGCTGTTTTTT. Its protein is CASSPSGLAGNTGELFF.

This clone appeared a few times. J is TRBJ2-1 and V is TRBV10-1; 10 bases align to TRBD2. Germline assignment: CDR1 WNHNN and CDR2 SYGVQD (reference sequence). The ends lost 0 bases at V and 5 bases at J; junction bases unmatched: 4. This CDR3 has 16 amino acids. In DNA, the CDR3 is TGCGCCAGCAGTGAGTCGAGGGGACTAGCGAACAATGAGCAGTTCTTC. It codes for CASSESRGLANNEQFF.

The table lists this clone with many counts. The J gene is TRBJ1-5, the V gene TRBV6-6; possible D gene TRBD1, 5 bases. Per germline, CDR1 MNHNY and CDR2 SVGAGI (reference sequence). Trimming left V 3 bases short and J 9 bases short, with 9 bases between. The CDR3 loop spans 12 amino acids. The CDR3: CASSYEGRPQHF. The CDR3, as DNA: TGTGCCAGCAGTTATGAGGGGCGGCCCCAGCATTTT.